This T cell receptor beta chain stems from a study of T cell responses to AZD1222 COVID-19 vaccine. Study findings and constraints: The donor cohort was predominantly white British with a female majority, and clonal diversity may have been underestimated. Two AZD1222 doses significantly raised spike-specific TCR breadth and depth over controls. The study sampled repertoires only after the peak T cell response.

This table comes from immunoSEQ multiplex PCR, and its TCRdb copy is limited to in-frame clones, with some not included. This repertoire shows approximately 150,000 clones, roughly 92% found once; its top ten account for 1% to 1.5%. Germline V gene lookup returns CDR1 SGDLS and CDR2 YYNGEE. This CDR3 has 15 amino acids. The trim removed 7 bases at V and 5 bases at J, leaving 12 bases unmatched. This clone was detected only a few times. Its antigen is unidentified. This material consisted of peripheral blood, taken 28 days after the second AZD1222 dose. The V gene is TRBV9, the J gene TRBJ2-1, with 7 nucleotides matching TRBD1. The clonotype originates from an adult who received the AZD1222 COVID-19 vaccine. The CDR3 DNA is TGTGCCAGCGCGCCGGGGACAGCAAACCACAATGAGCAGTTCTTC. Its protein product is CASAPGTANHNEQFF.